This TCR beta chain was sequenced during a study of blood T cells in healthy people across ages. A second PCR, run for about 7 to 11 cycles, used a sample-barcoded 5' primer plus a J-beta primer mix. TCRdb called the 5' RACE reads again in MiXCR, with one record for every CDR3 protein. Of around 2 million distinct CDR3 sequences in the sample, about two fifths were seen once. CDR1 is DFQATT, CDR2 SNEGSKA, per germline (reference sequence). The ends were cut back, 6 bases at V and 5 bases at J, with 13 bases in the middle. This CDR3 is built from 13 residues. In this sample, this clonotype turned up a few times. What it binds is unknown. General observations from the study: Fewer expanded clones and more diversity marked long-lived versus aged donors. Older age coincided with a roughly linear decline in TCR beta diversity per million T cells.

The receptor was isolated from a human donor in good health. The J gene is TRBJ1-4, the V gene TRBV20-1; D is possibly TRBD1 (5 bases). The sequencing sample was made of blood. The CDR3 protein is CSAQDSLNEKLFF. Written as DNA, the CDR3 is TGCAGTGCCCAAGACAGTCTAAATGAAAAACTGTTTTTT.